The present T cell receptor (beta chain) was sequenced within a study of blood T cell repertoires in COVID-19. V was clipped by 8 bases and J by 9 bases; unmatched bases: 10. The CDR3 spans 13 residues. The germline V gene encodes CDR1 SNHLY and CDR2 FYNNEI. Clones were sequenced by immunoSEQ multiplex PCR, and TCRdb holds only the in-frame ones, with some missing. The sample has around 260,000 clones, about 89% seen once. The sequenced sample consisted of peripheral blood. The clonotype comes from a woman in her thirties or forties who had recovered from COVID-19. The rearrangement joins TRBV2 to TRBJ2-1, with 7 nucleotides matching TRBD2. In DNA form, the CDR3 reads TGTGCCAGCTCCGCACCACTAGCGTCTGAGCAGTTCTTC. As protein: CASSAPLASEQFF.